This record concerns one T cell receptor (beta chain) sequence. As yet, its antigen is unknown. The source of the sample is a study of vaccination and CD4 T cells after COVID-19. Study details: The authors gave control cultures a CEFX pool, an HIV-1 Nef pool, or no peptide.

With 6 bases clipped from V and 1 base from J, the junction kept 7 bases outside the gene matches. The CDR3 has 16 amino acids. Germline V gene data show CDR1 as DFQATT and CDR2 as SNEGSKA (reference sequence). Cultured CD4+ T-cell DNA underwent Oncomine TCR Beta short-read sequencing. TCRdb reprocessed the PCR reads with MiXCR, giving one entry per CDR3 protein. This sample yields approximately 5,000 distinct CDR3 sequences, of which roughly 27% are seen a single time; roughly 20% belongs to the top ten. Specified treatment: approximately 9-day PBMC culture with coronavirus spike peptide pools or control peptides (ViraFEST assay). Before the COVID-19 pandemic (2011-2018), CD4+ T cells were obtained from the unexposed donor.

Sequenced input: CD4+ T cells from blood, cultured in vitro. This sequence originates from a human donor in good health. The rearrangement links TRBV20-1 to TRBJ2-5; TRBD2 aligns across 14 bases. CDR3 sequence reads: CSARGTSGGLQETQYF. The CDR3, as DNA: TGCAGTGCGCGAGGGACTAGCGGGGGCCTCCAAGAGACCCAGTACTTC.